The 30 T cell receptor beta chains below all came from one sample that was sequenced in a study of T cells generated in artificial thymic organoids. Reverse primers in the TRAC or TRBC constant regions drove separate semi-nested PCRs for TCRalpha and TCRbeta. TCRdb reprocessed the 5' RACE reads via MiXCR and lists one record per CDR3 protein. The table lists about 8,500 distinct CDR3 sequences, about 17% of them singletons. The sequenced material came from naive CD8+ T cells from the thymus. The subset was: CD3+TCRalphabeta+CD8SP T cells; for blood, CD45RO-CCR7+ naive CD8+ T cells. The receptors come from a human donor who gave cord blood stem cells for thymic organoid culture, a cardiac surgery patient who gave postnatal thymus, or a blood donor (not recorded which).

By share, this clonotype ranks as medium-sized. The genes are TRBV7-3 and TRBJ2-1, with a tentative D call TRBD2 (5 bases). The V end was cut by 5 bases, the J end by 8 bases, with 13 bases between. There are 13 residues in the CDR3. Germline V gene data show CDR1 as SGHTA and CDR2 as FQGTGA. CDR3 in DNA: TGTGCCAGCAGCCCCCATGGGAGCGATGAGCAGTTCTTC. It encodes CASSPHGSDEQFF.

This clonotype qualifies as medium-sized. This rearrangement joins TRBV20-1 to TRBJ2-7; D not resolved. V was clipped by 3 bases and J by 4 bases, with 19 bases between them. There are 15 residues in the CDR3. Looked up from germline, CDR1 is DFQATT and CDR2 is SNEGSKA (reference sequence). DNA for the CDR3: TGCAGTGCTAGTTATTTACCCGTGTATGATTACGAGCAGTACTTC. Its translation: CSASYLPVYDYEQYF.

This clonotype was picked up a small number of times. The V and J genes are TRBV7-9 and TRBJ2-1; TRBD2 matches 12 bases. The V and J ends lost 2 bases and 6 bases, in that order; junction bases with no gene match: 2. The CDR3 consists of 15 residues. The germline V gene has CDR1 SEHNR and CDR2 FQNEAQ (reference sequence). The CDR3 loop is CASSLTSGGSNEQFF. CDR3 DNA sequence: TGTGCCAGCAGCTTAACTAGCGGGGGGTCCAATGAGCAGTTCTTC.

This clonotype is judged medium-sized (0.01 to 0.1%). The chain combines TRBV11-2 with TRBJ2-3; 11 bases agree with TRBD2. After removal of 5 bases from V and 3 bases from J, the junction contained 1 base not matched to a gene. CDR1 and CDR2 from the germline V gene are SGHAT and FQNNGV. This CDR3 is built from 14 residues. CDR3 amino acids: CASSIAGGTDTQYF. For the CDR3, the DNA is TGTGCCAGCAGCATAGCGGGAGGGACAGATACGCAGTATTTT.

In its sample, this clonotype ranks as medium-sized. The chain joins TRBV6-5 to TRBJ2-7, with D perhaps being TRBD1 or TRBD2 (5 bases each). V was pared by 2 bases and J by 6 bases, with 14 bases between. Germline assignment: CDR1 MNHEY and CDR2 SVGAGI. This CDR3 contains 14 residues. The CDR3 DNA reads TGTGCCAGCAGTTACGGCACTTGGGGGTCCGAGCAGTACTTC. The encoded protein is CASSYGTWGSEQYF.

This clonotype is medium-sized (0.01 to 0.1%) within its sample. The rearrangement links TRBV28 to TRBJ2-7; the D is unclear. CDR1 and CDR2 (germline): MDHEN, SYDVKM. This CDR3 has 13 residues. The ends were cut back, 2 bases at V and 0 bases at J, with 5 bases in the middle. The CDR3 bases are TGTGCCAGCAGTTTAGCGGACTCCTACGAGCAGTACTTC. This codes for CASSLADSYEQYF.

By share, this clonotype ranks as medium-sized. The chain has TRBV28 and TRBJ1-5; D unclear. CDR1 MDHEN and CDR2 SYDVKM come from the germline V gene. V shed 5 bases and J shed 5 bases, with 16 bases lying between them. The CDR3 runs 15 residues. CDR3 DNA sequence: TGTGCCAGCAGTCCCCCGGGAGTTAAACATCAGCCCCAGCATTTT. Its protein product is CASSPPGVKHQPQHF.

This clonotype is medium-sized (0.01 to 0.1%) within its sample. The chain combines TRBV12-3 or TRBV12-4 with TRBJ1-2, with TRBD1 identical over 10 bases. The CDR3 spans 13 residues. Trimming at V came to 6 bases and at J to 7 bases, leaving 5 bases not matched to a gene. CDR3 residues: CASSRQGASGYTF. CDR3 in DNA: TGTGCCAGCAGCAGACAGGGGGCGAGTGGCTACACCTTC.

This clonotype was recorded many times. The chain recombines TRBV29-1 with TRBJ2-7, with 7 bases lining up with TRBD1. Germline V lookup: CDR1 SQVTM, CDR2 ANQGSEA. With 1 base clipped from V and 1 base from J, the junction kept 1 base outside the gene matches. The CDR3 length is 13 residues. The DNA of the CDR3 is TGCAGCGTTGAAGCAGGGGGTTCCTACGAGCAGTACTTC. This encodes CSVEAGGSYEQYF.

For this clonotype: A read error is possible here, since a much larger clone lies one base away. CDR3 DNA: TGTACCAGTAGTATGGGACTACTCTCCTACGAGCAGTACTTC. It encodes CTSSMGLLSYEQYF. This sequence joins TRBV19 and TRBJ2-7, with 7 bases aligning to TRBD2. This CDR3 is 14 amino acids long. CDR1 and CDR2 from the germline V gene are LNHDA and SQIVND (reference sequence).

This clonotype was counted many times. The chain combines TRBV28 with TRBJ1-3, with D uncertain. Germline V gene sequence: CDR1 MDHEN, CDR2 SYDVKM. The CDR3 has 14 amino acids. V lost 8 bases and J 0 bases, leaving 11 bases between the germline ends. The CDR3 loop reads CASVPYASGNTIYF. The CDR3 DNA is TGTGCCAGCGTTCCTTACGCCTCTGGAAACACCATATATTTT.

This clonotype is labeled medium-sized. CDR3 in DNA: TGTGCCAGCAGTGAGTGGTCTAGCGGGAGGGATACGCAGTATTTT. Translation: CASSEWSSGRDTQYF. The chain uses TRBV2 and TRBJ2-3; 11 bases fit TRBD2. This CDR3 contains 15 residues. Trimming cost V 3 bases and J 6 bases; bases outside gene matches: 5. Per germline, CDR1 SNHLY and CDR2 FYNNEI.

This clonotype was picked up a small number of times. The genes are TRBV29-1 and TRBJ2-7; 8 nucleotides match TRBD2. V shed 4 bases and J 2 bases; nucleotides not matched to a gene: 13. The V gene's germline CDR1 is SQVTM and CDR2 ANQGSEA. This CDR3 has 16 residues. The CDR3 DNA reads TGCAGCGTTGTCGGGGGGGGCAGCTTCCATACCTACGAGCAGTACTTC. Its translation is CSVVGGGSFHTYEQYF.

The chain combines TRBV25-1 with TRBJ2-5, with D unresolved. With 1 base removed from V and 4 bases from J, the gap between germline ends came to 13 bases. The CDR3 length is 15 residues. Germline V gene lookup returns CDR1 MGHDK and CDR2 SYGVNS. CDR3 region: CASSEWQTGVETQYF. CDR3 in DNA: TGTGCCAGCAGTGAATGGCAAACCGGAGTAGAGACCCAGTACTTC. Looking up the rest from reference TRBV25-1 and TRBJ2-5 gives the full variable domain: EADIYQTPRYLVIGTGKKITLECSQTMGHDKMYWYQQDPGMELHLIHYSYGVNSTEKGDLSSESTVSRIRTEHFPLTLESARPSHTSQYLCASSEWQTGVETQYFGPGTRLLVL.

The sample holds many counts of this clonotype. V is TRBV7-9 and J is TRBJ1-1; D perhaps matches TRBD1 (5 bases). V was clipped by 5 bases and J by 1 base, with 20 bases between them. This CDR3 comprises 17 residues. From germline, CDR1 is SEHNR and CDR2 FQNEAQ (reference sequence). For the CDR3, the DNA is TGTGCCAGCAGCCCAACTGCTCGGGGCATCGGGAACACTGAAGCTTTCTTT. Translation: CASSPTARGIGNTEAFF.

By its share, this clonotype is medium-sized (0.01 to 0.1%). The V and J genes are TRBV12-3 or TRBV12-4 and TRBJ2-5; no clear D. The CDR3 covers 13 residues. The V and J ends lost 2 bases and 5 bases respectively, with 9 bases between them. DNA of the CDR3: TGTGCCAGCAGTTTATACGTGGGGGAGACCCAGTACTTC. Translating gives CASSLYVGETQYF.

Judged by abundance, this clonotype is medium-sized (0.01 to 0.1%). The rearrangement uses TRBV4-1 and TRBJ1-4; D uncertain. From germline, CDR1 is MGHRA and CDR2 YSYEKL. The CDR3 extends over 14 amino acids. The V end was cut by 1 base, the J end by 7 bases, with 10 bases between. For the CDR3, the DNA is TGCGCCAGCAGCCAAGCGGAACTGGCTGAAAAACTGTTTTTT. As protein: CASSQAELAEKLFF.

For this clonotype: This may be a read error: a much more frequent sequence differs by one nucleotide. The rearrangement uses TRBV27 and TRBJ2-5; TRBD2 is a possible D gene (6 bases). Germline assignment: CDR1 MNHEY and CDR2 SMNVEV (reference sequence). The CDR3 covers 15 residues. Written as DNA, the CDR3 is TGTGCCAGCAGTTTTGGGCTAGCGAATTTAGAGACCCGGTACTTC. This translates into CASSFGLANLETRYF.

By share, this clonotype ranks as medium-sized. This chain connects TRBV28 to TRBJ2-1; D is tentatively TRBD1 or TRBD2 (5 bases each). Trimming left V 3 bases short and J 8 bases short, with 20 bases between. The CDR3 sequence is 16 residues long. Germline assignment: CDR1 MDHEN and CDR2 SYDVKM. In DNA, the CDR3 is TGTGCCAGCAGTTTGTGGACCGGGACGCTTTGGGATGAGCAGTTCTTC. It codes for CASSLWTGTLWDEQFF.

This clonotype ranks as medium-sized (0.01 to 0.1%). The chain employs TRBV12-3 or TRBV12-4 and TRBJ2-7, with unresolved D. There are 15 residues in the CDR3. V was cut by 3 bases and J by 2 bases, with 14 bases left in between. For the CDR3, the DNA is TGTGCCAGCAGTTTGCCTAACCCCTCGCCCTACGAGCAGTACTTC. Translating gives CASSLPNPSPYEQYF.

Sample share makes this clonotype medium-sized. The chain uses TRBV18 and TRBJ1-5; no reliable D call. The germline V gene has CDR1 KGHSH and CDR2 LQKENI. The V end lost 6 bases, the J end lost 3 bases, and 15 bases lay between the germline ends. The CDR3 runs 15 residues. In DNA, the CDR3 is TGTGCCAGCTCTCGCACCGCAGAGCCCAATCAGCCCCAGCATTTT. Translating gives CASSRTAEPNQPQHF.

In this sample, this clonotype turned up a few times. This CDR3 is CASSQEFVALNQPQHF. As DNA, the CDR3 is TGCGCCAGCAGCCAAGAGTTTGTGGCCCTTAATCAGCCCCAGCATTTT. V gene TRBV4-1 combines with J gene TRBJ1-5; D unresolved. The V gene lost 0 bases and the J gene lost 4 bases, with 13 bases spanning the gap. Germline CDR1 and CDR2: MGHRA and YSYEKL. The CDR3 covers 16 residues.

The CDR3 is CSAVDRGGVEQYF. The CDR3 DNA reads TGCAGTGCTGTCGACAGGGGAGGGGTCGAGCAGTACTTC. The gene calls are TRBV20-1 and TRBJ2-7, with D perhaps TRBD1 (8 bases). Germline V lookup: CDR1 DFQATT, CDR2 SNEGSKA (reference sequence). CDR3 length: 13 amino acids. With 5 bases removed from V and 6 bases from J, the gap between germline ends came to 17 bases.

The table lists this clonotype with many counts. The gene calls are TRBV6-1 and TRBJ2-1, with 10 bases fitting TRBD2. J was trimmed by 5 bases and V by 2 bases; bases with no gene match: 9. The V gene's germline CDR1 is MNHNS and CDR2 SASEGT. The CDR3 is 17 residues long. CDR3 in DNA: TGTGCCAGCAGTGAACGCATTCTAGCGGGGGAGGACAATGAGCAGTTCTTC. It codes for CASSERILAGEDNEQFF.

The chain uses TRBV7-3 and TRBJ1-1; D may be TRBD1 (5 bases). The germline V gene has CDR1 SGHTA and CDR2 FQGTGA. The CDR3 is made up of 13 amino acids. V shed 11 bases and J shed 5 bases, with 18 bases lying between them. This CDR3 is CAGSQTGGTEAFF. The CDR3 nucleotides are TGTGCCGGTAGTCAGACCGGGGGGACTGAAGCTTTCTTT.

The chain recombines TRBV4-2 with TRBJ2-5, with D unclear. V was trimmed by 0 bases and J by 2 bases, leaving 13 bases between them. The CDR3 is made up of 16 amino acids. Germline-derived CDR1 and CDR2 are LGHNA and YNFKEQ. The CDR3 protein is CASSQDTLGAQETQYF. CDR3 coding DNA: TGTGCCAGCAGCCAAGACACCCTCGGCGCACAAGAGACCCAGTACTTC.

The sample holds many counts of this clonotype. The chain employs TRBV6-6 and TRBJ2-7; D ambiguous. CDR1 and CDR2 (germline): MNHNY, SVGAGI (reference sequence). This CDR3 comprises 11 residues. V shed 5 bases and J shed 3 bases, with 5 bases lying between them. The chain's CDR3 is CASSLDYEQYF. For the CDR3, the DNA is TGTGCCAGCAGTCTGGACTACGAGCAGTACTTC.

This clonotype is judged medium-sized. V is TRBV28 and J is TRBJ2-3; D perhaps matches TRBD1 (5 bases). This CDR3 region has 15 residues. The germline V and J ends were trimmed by 6 bases and 0 bases, with 13 bases remaining between them. Germline-derived CDR1 and CDR2 are MDHEN and SYDVKM. CDR3 sequence reads: CASRSTGLSTDTQYF. CDR3 in DNA: TGTGCCAGCAGGTCTACAGGTTTGAGCACAGATACGCAGTATTTT.

Sample share makes this clonotype medium-sized (0.01 to 0.1%). V gene TRBV4-1 combines with J gene TRBJ2-5, with 7 bases fitting TRBD1. V gave up 2 bases and J gave up 4 bases; unmatched junction bases: 16. This CDR3 has 18 amino acids. Germline V lookup: CDR1 MGHRA, CDR2 YSYEKL. The CDR3 protein is CASSQRARDSVVGETQYF. CDR3 nucleotide sequence: TGCGCCAGCAGCCAAAGGGCCCGGGACAGCGTCGTAGGAGAGACCCAGTACTTC.

This clonotype was observed a handful of times. The gene calls are TRBV3-1 and TRBJ2-5, with 12 bases that match TRBD2. V gave up 4 bases and J gave up 4 bases; unmatched junction bases: 7. This CDR3 contains 16 residues. Germline loops: CDR1 LGHDT, CDR2 YNNKEL (reference sequence). Here the CDR3 reads CASSLRTSGTRETQYF. CDR3 nucleotide sequence: TGTGCCAGCAGCCTGAGGACTAGCGGGACCCGAGAGACCCAGTACTTC.